The clone carrying this T cell receptor (beta chain) was detected a few times. Its specificity is unknown. This specimen includes other DNA sequences encoding the same CDR3. Profiling relied on immunoSEQ multiplex PCR, and the TCRdb table lists in-frame clones only, not all of them. The data contain roughly 150,000 clones, 91% of them singletons. This sample was taken from a study of T cell responses to AZD1222 COVID-19 vaccine. Whole-study findings and limits: Repertoire sampling happened only post peak T cell response.

The CDR3 runs to 13 residues. The V gene's germline CDR1 is SGHTA and CDR2 FQGTGA. Trimming took 5 bases from V and 4 from J, leaving 9 bases between them. This chain links TRBV7-3 with TRBJ2-1, with D uncertain. Sample: peripheral blood, taken on day 0 of AZD1222 vaccination. The receptor was derived from an adult in good health. CDR3 sequence: CASSPPGYNEQFF. The CDR3 coding sequence is TGTGCCAGCAGCCCCCCCGGATACAATGAGCAGTTCTTC. Full variable domain (outside the CDR3, taken from reference TRBV7-3 and TRBJ2-1): GAGVSQTPSNKVTEKGKYVELRCDPISGHTALYWYRQSLGQGPEFLIYFQGTGAADDSGLPNDRFFAVRPEGSVSTLKIQRTERGDSAVYLCASSPPGYNEQFFGPGTRLTVL.